What follows are 17 T cell receptor beta chains derived from one specimen sequenced in a study of blood T cell repertoires in COVID-19. Produced via immunoSEQ multiplex PCR; TCRdb's table is partial and in-frame only. In the table there are some 70,000 clones, around 90% of which are singletons. The specimen was PBMCs or T cells enriched from blood (not recorded which). Source of these receptors: a woman in her thirties or forties who had recovered from COVID-19.

This chain connects TRBV2 to TRBJ2-7; the D is unclear. CDR1 is SNHLY and CDR2 is FYNNEI in the germline V gene. The V end lost 3 bases, the J end lost 0 bases, and 9 bases lay between the germline ends. This CDR3 region has 14 residues. CDR3 sequence (DNA): TGTGCCAGCAGTGACTCCGTTAGCTCCTACGAGCAGTACTTC. Translation gives CASSDSVSSYEQYF.

This chain links TRBV3-1 (or the pseudogene TRBV3-2) with TRBJ2-7, with TRBD2 as a possible D gene (6 bases). CDR1 is LGHDT and CDR2 is YNNKEL in the germline V gene (reference sequence). V was pared by 5 bases and J by 1 base, with 9 bases between. The CDR3 is 13 residues long. The chain's CDR3 is CASSYGTSYEQYF. Written as DNA, the CDR3 is TGTGCCAGCAGCTATGGGACTTCCTACGAGCAGTACTTC.

The chain combines TRBV19 with TRBJ2-7; 7 positions agree with TRBD1. With 8 bases clipped from V and 3 bases from J, the junction kept 10 bases outside the gene matches. Looked up from germline, CDR1 is LNHDA and CDR2 is SQIVND (reference sequence). The CDR3 extends over 14 amino acids. The CDR3 reads CASSRQGYLYEQYF. For the CDR3, the DNA is TGTGCCAGTTCCCGACAGGGCTACCTCTACGAGCAGTACTTC.

The chain recombines TRBV6-5 with TRBJ2-7, with 14 positions matching TRBD2. There are 15 residues in the CDR3. CDR1 is MNHEY and CDR2 is SVGAGI in the germline V gene. The V segment lost 5 bases and the J segment 5 bases; nucleotides outside the gene matches: 5. CDR3 in amino acids: CASSQRTSGGNEQYF. The CDR3 bases are TGTGCCAGCAGTCAACGGACTAGCGGGGGGAACGAGCAGTACTTC.

The chain combines TRBV7-2 with TRBJ2-3; 8 nucleotides agree with TRBD2. Trimming at V came to 1 base and at J to 5 bases, leaving 8 bases not matched to a gene. The CDR3 extends over 16 amino acids. The V gene's germline CDR1 is SGHTA and CDR2 FQGNSA. The CDR3 nucleotides are TGTGCCAGCAGCTTAGGAACGGGGGGGAAGAGAGATACGCAGTATTTT. It yields the protein CASSLGTGGKRDTQYF.

V gene TRBV3-1 (or the pseudogene TRBV3-2) combines with J gene TRBJ1-2; D call uncertain. The germline V gene encodes CDR1 LGHDT and CDR2 YNNKEL (reference sequence). Trimming cost V 0 bases and J 8 bases, with 13 bases left between them. The CDR3 has 14 residues. CDR3 in DNA: TGTGCCAGCAGCCAAGAGTCGCGGGTAGGCGGCTACACCTTC. This gives the protein CASSQESRVGGYTF.

Written as DNA, the CDR3 is TGTGCCAGCAGCCAAGTTTCAGGGAACACTGAAGCTTTCTTT. Translation gives CASSQVSGNTEAFF. V and J are TRBV3-1 (or the pseudogene TRBV3-2) and TRBJ1-1; D is ambiguous. V lost 1 base to trimming and J lost 1 base, with 7 bases between them. Germline V CDR1 and CDR2: LGHDT, YNNKEL (reference sequence). This CDR3 is 14 amino acids long.

This chain uses TRBV10-3 with TRBJ1-3; 8 bases are shared with TRBD1. V lost 3 bases to trimming and J lost 0 bases; unmatched junction nucleotides: 4. CDR1 and CDR2 from the germline V gene are ENHRY and SYGVKD. This CDR3 is built from 16 residues. CDR3: CAISDNTGGSGNTIYF. Written as DNA, the CDR3 is TGTGCCATCAGTGATAATACAGGGGGCTCTGGAAACACCATATATTTT.

This sequence joins TRBV12-5 and TRBJ2-1; 7 nucleotides line up with TRBD1. The ends lost 6 bases at V and 4 bases at J; junction bases unmatched: 6. Germline V gene data show CDR1 as LGHNT and CDR2 as FRNRAP. CDR3 length equals 14 residues. The CDR3 DNA is TGTGCTAGTGGAAGGGACAGCCTTTACAATGAGCAGTTCTTC. Translated: CASGRDSLYNEQFF.

This chain links TRBV24-1 with TRBJ2-5, with D possibly matching TRBD2 (6 bases). This CDR3 is 13 amino acids long. Trimming left V 7 bases short and J 5 bases short, with 13 bases between. Germline V CDR1 and CDR2: KGHDR, SFDVKD. The DNA for the CDR3 is TGTGCCACCAGCACCCCAGGGAGGGAGACCCAGTACTTC. Encoded protein: CATSTPGRETQYF.

This chain joins TRBV7-6 and TRBJ2-5; TRBD2 matches 9 bases. The V and J ends lost 3 bases and 1 base, in that order; junction bases with no gene match: 6. CDR3 length: 16 residues. Germline loops: CDR1 SGHVS, CDR2 FNYEAQ. CDR3: CASSLNSGGLQETQYF. For the CDR3, the DNA is TGTGCCAGCAGCTTGAATAGCGGGGGACTCCAAGAGACCCAGTACTTC.

The chain links TRBV12-3 or TRBV12-4 to TRBJ2-3, with D hard to call. V gave up 3 bases and J gave up 4 bases, with 8 bases separating them. This CDR3 comprises 13 residues. CDR3 in amino acids: CASSLPQADTQYF. CDR3 sequence (DNA): TGTGCCAGCAGTTTGCCCCAGGCAGATACGCAGTATTTT.

The table lists this clone with a count of one. The V gene is TRBV13, the J gene TRBJ2-3, with D uncertain. Deletions cut 1 base from V and 1 base from J, with 6 bases between. This CDR3 has 14 residues. CDR1 PRHDT and CDR2 FYEKMQ come from the germline V gene (reference sequence). Written as DNA, the CDR3 is TGTGCCAGCAGCTTAGTTAGTCGCACAGATACGCAGTATTTT. As protein: CASSLVSRTDTQYF.

The chain is built from TRBV11-2 and TRBJ1-2, with D maybe TRBD1 (5 bases). Trimming shortened V by 5 bases and J by 4 bases, and 11 bases separated the two germline ends. Germline lookup yields CDR1 SGHAT and CDR2 FQNNGV. The CDR3 runs 13 residues. The CDR3 bases are TGTGCCAGCAGCCGAGGACACCTCTATGGCTACACCTTC. As protein: CASSRGHLYGYTF.

This clone was seen just once. The genes are TRBV19 and TRBJ2-3, with D perhaps TRBD1 (5 bases). The CDR3 covers 16 residues. CDR1 and CDR2 (germline): LNHDA, SQIVND (reference sequence). Trimming pared 4 bases from V and 4 bases from J, leaving 18 bases between. The CDR3 DNA reads TGTGCCAGTAGTACCAGAAATCCGGACATGTCAGATACGCAGTATTTT. This gives the protein CASSTRNPDMSDTQYF.

V is TRBV7-6 and J is TRBJ2-7, with TRBD1 identical over 8 bases. This CDR3 contains 18 residues. V shed 5 bases and J 0 bases; nucleotides not matched to a gene: 15. Germline V gene data show CDR1 as SGHVS and CDR2 as FNYEAQ. The CDR3 here is CASSPRDRPSISSYEQYF. The CDR3, as DNA: TGTGCCAGCAGCCCCCGGGACAGGCCATCTATAAGCTCCTACGAGCAGTACTTC. Using reference TRBV7-6 and TRBJ2-7 for the parts outside the CDR3, the full variable domain is GAGVSQSPRYKVTKRGQDVALRCDPISGHVSLYWYRQALGQGPEFLTYFNYEAQQDKSGLPNDRFSAERPEGSISTLTIQRTEQRDSAMYRCASSPRDRPSISSYEQYFGPGTRLTVT.

The chain carries TRBV6-1 and TRBJ2-2, with TRBD1 as a possible D gene (5 bases). The germline V gene encodes CDR1 MNHNS and CDR2 SASEGT. The CDR3 length is 13 residues. V was pared by 3 bases and J by 6 bases, with 8 bases between. The CDR3 loop reads CASSDQGSGELFF. The DNA of the CDR3 is TGTGCCAGCAGTGACCAGGGTTCCGGGGAGCTGTTTTTT.